This entry is about one T cell receptor (beta chain). Its cognate antigen is unknown. The sample belongs to a study of shared clonotypes between healthy human individuals. Study-level points and caveats: Estimated clonotype richness was generally higher in naive than memory subsets. Generation probability values for non-shared clonotypes were lower than those for clonotypes shared by all four donors.

Clones were read by immunoSEQ multiplex PCR, and TCRdb kept only the in-frame ones, dropping some. The sample holds approximately 500,000 clones, less than 96% seen once. The healthy adult donors were HIV-negative and reported no recent acute infections or vaccinations. The CDR3 length is 14 residues. V was cut by 5 bases and J by 5 bases, with 15 bases left in between. CDR1 and CDR2 (germline): SGHRS, YFSETQ. This receptor was taken from a woman aged 30 to 39 in good health. Input material: naive CD4+ T cells sorted from blood. The subset was: CD45RA+ positively selected. V gene TRBV5-1 combines with J gene TRBJ2-3, with a possible D match to TRBD2 (6 bases). Here the CDR3 reads CASREGRPGDTQYF. DNA for the CDR3: TGCGCCAGCAGGGAGGGCCGGCCGGGAGATACGCAGTATTTT.